The clone carrying this TCR beta chain came up a few times. The antigen remains unidentified. Template switching introduced a universal primer site, and the cDNA bore unique molecular identifiers. TCRdb reanalysed the 5' RACE reads using MiXCR and keeps one entry per CDR3 protein. The sample has about 520,000 distinct CDR3 sequences, approximately 22% seen once; the top ten hold around 0.9%. This sample was included in a study of identical twins. Study-level points and caveats: In zero-insertion analyses, partial confounding could arise from invariant MAIT and iNKT cells.

V shed 6 bases and J shed 1 base, with 17 bases lying between them. Germline V CDR1 and CDR2: DFQATT, SNEGSKA (reference sequence). This CDR3 comprises 15 residues. The same specimen was also included in a second study, on T cells expressing NK-cell markers. This second study notes: CD3+CD56+NKG2C+, CD3+CD56+NKG2C- and CD3+CD56-NKG2C+ T cells, once sorted, supplied the TCR beta repertoires. HCMV serostatus: seven of eight sequenced donors positive, one negative.

The specimen was CD4+ T cells sorted from blood. The chain joins TRBV20-1 to TRBJ2-3; the D gene could be TRBD1 or TRBD2 (5 bases each). The sequence derives from a woman aged 18-29 years in good health. The CDR3 sequence is CSAAGTSTGTDTQYF. The CDR3 DNA is TGCAGTGCCGCCGGGACCTCCACAGGCACAGATACGCAGTATTTT.